The 15 T cell receptor beta chains below come from one sample, sequenced in a study of blood T cell repertoires in COVID-19. Assay used: immunoSEQ multiplex PCR; TCRdb lists only in-frame clones, some missing. Of under 100,000 clones listed, more than 70% are singletons. Sequenced material: peripheral blood. The receptors stem from a human donor in a cohort sampled during active COVID-19.

The V gene is TRBV3-1 (or the pseudogene TRBV3-2), the J gene TRBJ2-3; 10 positions agree with TRBD2. The CDR3 spans 18 residues. Germline loops: CDR1 LGHDT, CDR2 YNNKEL (reference sequence). V lost 1 base to trimming and J lost 3 bases; unmatched junction nucleotides: 10. The CDR3 nucleotides are TGTGCCAGCAGCCAAGGTTTGCTAGCGGGGGCTGAAACAGATACGCAGTATTTT. This codes for CASSQGLLAGAETDTQYF.

The chain uses TRBV27 and TRBJ2-1; no firm D call. The V end was cut by 5 bases, the J end by 8 bases, with 16 bases between. The germline gives CDR1 MNHEY, CDR2 SMNVEV (reference sequence). This CDR3 spans 14 amino acids. The CDR3 loop reads CASSPLSGSDEQFF. In DNA, the CDR3 is TGTGCCAGCAGTCCCCTGTCCGGGTCCGATGAGCAGTTCTTC.

J is TRBJ2-3 and V is TRBV5-4, with D unclear. CDR3 length: 13 residues. Germline V gene lookup returns CDR1 SGHNT and CDR2 YYREEE (reference sequence). Trimming took off 3 bases at V and 2 bases at J, with 7 bases between the two ends. The CDR3 DNA reads TGTGCCAGCAGCTCTCCAGACACAGATACGCAGTATTTT. As protein: CASSSPDTDTQYF.

The chain is built from TRBV5-1 and TRBJ1-2; D is possibly TRBD1 (5 bases). The germline V gene encodes CDR1 SGHRS and CDR2 YFSETQ. The CDR3 runs 16 residues. Between the trimmed V and J ends, which lost 8 bases and 7 bases, there was a span of 27 bases. The DNA for the CDR3 is TGCGCCAGTGGGGGAGGCAGGGAAGACTTGTTGGGTGGCTACACCTTC. This translates into CASGGGREDLLGGYTF.

DNA of the CDR3: TGTGCCAGCAGCTCTAAGACAGGGGAAGGCTACACCTTC. Translating it yields CASSSKTGEGYTF. V is TRBV7-2 and J is TRBJ1-2; 8 nucleotides line up with TRBD1. From germline, CDR1 is SGHTA and CDR2 FQGNSA. The trim removed 4 bases at V and 8 bases at J, leaving 6 bases unmatched. The CDR3 is 13 residues long.

The rearrangement links TRBV18 to TRBJ2-7, with D maybe TRBD2 (6 bases). Trimming stripped 6 bases from V and 3 bases from J, with 15 bases between. Germline lookup yields CDR1 KGHSH and CDR2 LQKENI. The CDR3 has 14 amino acids. CDR3 nucleotide sequence: TGTGCCAGCTCGGATAGGGCCGGGGGCTACGAGCAGTACTTC. Encoded protein: CASSDRAGGYEQYF.

This chain connects TRBV6-6 to TRBJ1-3; D remains unclear. The CDR3 is made up of 11 amino acids. V was trimmed by 4 bases and J by 4 bases, leaving 2 bases between them. CDR1 MNHNY and CDR2 SVGAGI come from the germline V gene (reference sequence). The CDR3 region has the DNA TGTGCCAGCAGTTTAGGAAACACCATATATTTT. This gives the protein CASSLGNTIYF.

The chain employs TRBV11-3 and TRBJ2-1, with 8 bases identical to TRBD2. Germline CDR1 SGHNT, CDR2 YENEEA. V trimming: 3 bases; J trimming: 9 bases; junction bases outside the gene matches: 10. The CDR3 has 15 residues. The CDR3 DNA reads TGTGCCAGCAGCTTTCCCGCGGGGGGCTCTGGTGAGCAGTTCTTC. Protein sequence: CASSFPAGGSGEQFF.

V is TRBV19 and J is TRBJ1-5; tentative D call: TRBD1 (6 bases). The V end was cut by 9 bases, the J end by 9 bases, with 21 bases between. CDR1 and CDR2 from the germline V gene are LNHDA and SQIVND (reference sequence). This CDR3 is built from 14 residues. This chain's CDR3 is CASGFRTVGRPQHF. For the CDR3, the DNA is TGTGCCAGCGGGTTCCGGACAGTTGGTCGGCCCCAGCATTTT.

CDR3 residues: CASKEGPTNEKLFF. Here the CDR3 DNA reads TGCGCCAGCAAGGAGGGACCAACTAATGAAAAACTGTTTTTT. The gene calls are TRBV10-2 and TRBJ1-4; possibly TRBD1 for D (5 bases). V shed 7 bases and J shed 0 bases, with 9 bases lying between them. The CDR3 covers 14 residues. Germline loops: CDR1 WSHSY, CDR2 SAAADI.

This clone was picked up a small number of times. This sequence joins TRBV6-5 and TRBJ1-5; D possibly corresponds to TRBD1 (6 bases). The CDR3 covers 13 residues. V lost 6 bases and J lost 5, with 11 bases in between. Germline V lookup: CDR1 MNHEY, CDR2 SVGAGI. The CDR3 loop is CASRNRAHQPQHF. CDR3 sequence (DNA): TGTGCCAGCAGGAACAGGGCTCATCAGCCCCAGCATTTT.

The chain recombines TRBV28 with TRBJ1-2, with TRBD1 identical over 9 bases. Germline assignment: CDR1 MDHEN and CDR2 SYDVKM. V trimming: 6 bases; J trimming: 4 bases; junction bases outside the gene matches: 9. This CDR3 is 15 amino acids long. Written as DNA, the CDR3 is TGTGCCAGCAGGGAACAGGGGGCGCTTCTCTATGGCTACACCTTC. This sequence encodes CASREQGALLYGYTF.

V usage is TRBV19 and J usage is TRBJ1-5, with D possibly TRBD1 on 5 matching bases. The CDR3 runs 15 residues. CDR1 and CDR2 from the germline V gene are LNHDA and SQIVND (reference sequence). Trimming left V 8 bases short and J 2 bases short, with 16 bases between. CDR3 in amino acids: CASADSAWGNQPQHF. The CDR3 DNA follows: TGTGCCAGTGCCGACAGCGCTTGGGGCAATCAGCCCCAGCATTTT. The whole variable domain, filled in from reference TRBV19 and TRBJ1-5, reads DGGITQSPKYLFRKEGQNVTLSCEQNLNHDAMYWYRQDPGQGLRLIYYSQIVNDFQKGDIAEGYSVSREKKESFPLTVTSAQKNPTAFYLCASADSAWGNQPQHFGDGTRLSIL.

This chain links TRBV7-8 with TRBJ1-1, with 9 bases identical to TRBD1. V lost 5 bases, J lost 4 bases, and 8 bases stayed unmatched. The CDR3 is 15 amino acids. CDR1 and CDR2 (germline): SGHVS, FQNEAQ. The CDR3 loop reads CASSADRGQSTEAFF. CDR3 nucleotide sequence: TGTGCCAGCAGCGCGGACAGGGGTCAAAGCACTGAAGCTTTCTTT.

The rearrangement joins TRBV27 to TRBJ1-1; TRBD1 is a possible D gene (5 bases). The germline V gene has CDR1 MNHEY and CDR2 SMNVEV (reference sequence). Trimming took off 2 bases at V and 4 bases at J, with 11 bases between the two ends. The CDR3 is made up of 14 amino acids. This chain's CDR3 is CASSLRPQGTEAFF. The CDR3 DNA reads as TGTGCCAGCAGTTTACGGCCCCAGGGCACTGAAGCTTTCTTT.